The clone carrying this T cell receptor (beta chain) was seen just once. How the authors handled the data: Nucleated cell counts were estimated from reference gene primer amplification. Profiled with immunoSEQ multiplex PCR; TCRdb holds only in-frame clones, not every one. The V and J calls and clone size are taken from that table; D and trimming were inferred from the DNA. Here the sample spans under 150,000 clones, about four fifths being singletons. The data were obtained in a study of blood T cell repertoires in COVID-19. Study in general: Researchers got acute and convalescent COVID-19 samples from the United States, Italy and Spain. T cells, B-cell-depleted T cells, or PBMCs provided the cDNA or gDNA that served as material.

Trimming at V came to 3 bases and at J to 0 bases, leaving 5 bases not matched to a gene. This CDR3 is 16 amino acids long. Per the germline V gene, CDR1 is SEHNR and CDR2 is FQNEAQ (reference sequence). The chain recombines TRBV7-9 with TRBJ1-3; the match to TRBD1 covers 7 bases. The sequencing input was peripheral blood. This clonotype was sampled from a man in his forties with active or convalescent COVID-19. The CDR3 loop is CASSFGDSDSGNTIYF. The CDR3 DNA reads TGTGCCAGCAGCTTTGGGGACAGTGACTCTGGAAACACCATATATTTT.